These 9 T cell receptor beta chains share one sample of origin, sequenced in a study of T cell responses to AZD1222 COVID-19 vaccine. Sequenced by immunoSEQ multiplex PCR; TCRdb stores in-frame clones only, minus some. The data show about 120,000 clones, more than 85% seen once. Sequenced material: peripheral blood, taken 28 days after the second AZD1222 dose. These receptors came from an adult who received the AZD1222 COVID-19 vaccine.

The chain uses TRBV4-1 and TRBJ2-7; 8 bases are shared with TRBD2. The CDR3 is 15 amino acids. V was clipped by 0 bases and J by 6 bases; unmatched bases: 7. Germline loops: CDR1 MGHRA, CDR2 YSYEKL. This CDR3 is CASSQELGLAFEQYF. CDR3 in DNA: TGCGCCAGCAGCCAAGAACTCGGACTAGCTTTCGAGCAGTACTTC.

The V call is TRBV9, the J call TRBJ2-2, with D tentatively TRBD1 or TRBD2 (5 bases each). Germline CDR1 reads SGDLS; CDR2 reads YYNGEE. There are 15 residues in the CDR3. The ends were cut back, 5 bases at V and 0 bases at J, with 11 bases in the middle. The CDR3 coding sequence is TGTGCCAGCAGGACCGGGACGGCGAACACCGGGGAGCTGTTTTTT. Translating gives CASRTGTANTGELFF. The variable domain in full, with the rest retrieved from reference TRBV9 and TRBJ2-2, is DSGVTQTPKHLITATGQRVTLRCSPRSGDLSVYWYQQSLDQGLQFLIQYYNGEERAKGNILERFSAQQFPDLHSELNLSSLELGDSALYFCASRTGTANTGELFFGEGSRLTVL.

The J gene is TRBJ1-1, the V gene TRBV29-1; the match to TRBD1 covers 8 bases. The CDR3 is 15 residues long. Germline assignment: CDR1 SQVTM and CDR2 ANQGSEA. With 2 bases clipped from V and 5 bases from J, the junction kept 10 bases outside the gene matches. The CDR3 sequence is CSVERLTGGGTEAFF. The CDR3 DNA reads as TGCAGCGTTGAAAGGCTAACAGGGGGTGGAACTGAAGCTTTCTTT.

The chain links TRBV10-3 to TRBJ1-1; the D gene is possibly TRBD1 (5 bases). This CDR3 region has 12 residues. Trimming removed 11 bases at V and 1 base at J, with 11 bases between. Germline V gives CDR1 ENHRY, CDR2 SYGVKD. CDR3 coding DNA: TGTGCCGCGGGGCGACCGAACACTGAAGCTTTCTTT. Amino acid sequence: CAAGRPNTEAFF.

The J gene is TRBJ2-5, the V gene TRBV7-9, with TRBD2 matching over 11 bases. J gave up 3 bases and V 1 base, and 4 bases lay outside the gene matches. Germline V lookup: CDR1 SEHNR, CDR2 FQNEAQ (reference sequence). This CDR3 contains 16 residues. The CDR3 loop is CASSLEGLAGEETQYF. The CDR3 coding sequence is TGTGCCAGCAGCTTAGAAGGACTAGCGGGTGAAGAGACCCAGTACTTC.

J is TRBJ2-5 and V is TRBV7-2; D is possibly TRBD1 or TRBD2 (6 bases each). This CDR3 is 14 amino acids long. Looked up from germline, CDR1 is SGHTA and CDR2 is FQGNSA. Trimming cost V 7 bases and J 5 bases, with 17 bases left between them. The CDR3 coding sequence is TGTGCCAGCACTCCGGGGGCCCACGGGGAGACCCAGTACTTC. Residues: CASTPGAHGETQYF.

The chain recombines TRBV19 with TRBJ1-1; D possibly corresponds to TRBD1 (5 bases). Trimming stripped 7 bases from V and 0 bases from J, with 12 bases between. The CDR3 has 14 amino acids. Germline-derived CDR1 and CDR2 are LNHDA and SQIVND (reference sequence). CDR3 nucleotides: TGTGCCAGTACGGGTGGGGGTTTGAACACTGAAGCTTTCTTT. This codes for CASTGGGLNTEAFF. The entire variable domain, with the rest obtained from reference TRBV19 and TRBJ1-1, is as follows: DGGITQSPKYLFRKEGQNVTLSCEQNLNHDAMYWYRQDPGQGLRLIYYSQIVNDFQKGDIAEGYSVSREKKESFPLTVTSAQKNPTAFYLCASTGGGLNTEAFFGQGTRLTVV.

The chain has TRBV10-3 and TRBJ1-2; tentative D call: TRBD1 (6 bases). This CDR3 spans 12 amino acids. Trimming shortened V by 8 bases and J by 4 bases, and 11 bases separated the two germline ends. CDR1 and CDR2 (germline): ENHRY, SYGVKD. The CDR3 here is CAIQDSSYGYTF. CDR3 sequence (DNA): TGTGCCATCCAGGACAGCAGCTATGGCTACACCTTC.

This chain's CDR3 is CATSRDKAGSYEQYF. The CDR3 DNA follows: TGTGCCACCAGCAGAGATAAGGCAGGTTCCTACGAGCAGTACTTC. V gene TRBV15 combines with J gene TRBJ2-7, with D unclear. CDR1 is LNHNV, CDR2 YYDKDF, per germline (reference sequence). This CDR3 spans 15 amino acids. Trimming pared 0 bases from V and 1 base from J, leaving 10 bases between. The variable domain in full, completed from reference TRBV15 and TRBJ2-7, reads DAMVIQNPRYQVTQFGKPVTLSCSQTLNHNVMYWYQQKSSQAPKLLFHYYDKDFNNEADTPDNFQSRRPNTSFCFLDIRSPGLGDTAMYLCATSRDKAGSYEQYFGPGTRLTVT.